This TCR beta chain was identified in a study of CD8 T cells in ankylosing spondylitis. Study findings and constraints: Peripheral blood held disease-linked clones only at relatively low frequency, and these were CD8+. Reportedly, matched ankylosing spondylitis synovial fluid was significantly enriched for disease-linked clones. In ankylosing spondylitis blood, a motif of roughly 8 highly homologous TCR beta variants appeared characteristic.

Using its own MiXCR run on the 5' RACE reads, TCRdb lists one record per CDR3 protein. The sample has 650,000 to 800,000 distinct CDR3 sequences; around a fifth are singletons. This clonotype has only a few counts. Its matching antigen is unknown. CDR3 length equals 11 residues. Germline CDR1 and CDR2: LGHDT and YNNKEL (reference sequence). V was clipped by 10 bases and J by 4 bases, with 10 bases between them. The sample taken for sequencing was blood, either unsorted or a sorted T cell fraction (not recorded which). The receptor comes from a male donor with ankylosing spondylitis. This chain uses TRBV3-1 with TRBJ2-5; D unresolved. DNA for the CDR3: TGTGCCATCCCTCTGCGAGAGACCCAGTACTTC. This encodes CAIPLRETQYF.